Shown below are 32 T cell receptor beta chains from a single sample sequenced in a study of identifying expanded T cells in peripheral blood. TCRdb's copy holds only in-frame clones and misses some; the assay was immunoSEQ multiplex PCR. Among around 120,000 clones listed, around four fifths were seen once. Source material: blood. The receptor set was obtained from a person between 18 and 70 years old in good health.

This clone was seen a few times. This chain connects TRBV30 to TRBJ2-7, with D possibly matching TRBD1 (5 bases). The CDR3 sequence is 12 residues long. V was pared by 2 bases and J by 4 bases, with 9 bases between. From germline, CDR1 is GTSNPN and CDR2 SVGIG (reference sequence). The CDR3: CAWSLDSYEQYF. The CDR3 DNA reads TGTGCCTGGAGTTTAGACAGTTACGAGCAGTACTTC.

The V call is TRBV6-6, the J call TRBJ2-7; possibly TRBD1 or TRBD2 for D (5 bases each). Trimming left V 5 bases short and J 7 bases short, with 15 bases between. Germline loops: CDR1 MNHNY, CDR2 SVGAGI (reference sequence). CDR3 size: 13 residues. CDR3 bases: TGTGCCAGCAGTACGGGGCCGTGGGGGGAGCAGTACTTC. As protein: CASSTGPWGEQYF.

V usage is TRBV5-1 and J usage is TRBJ2-5; 7 bases are shared with TRBD1. This CDR3 comprises 15 residues. V was clipped by 3 bases and J by 2 bases; unmatched bases: 7. Looked up from germline, CDR1 is SGHRS and CDR2 is YFSETQ. The CDR3, as DNA: TGCGCCAGCAGCTCTTGGACAGGTTCACAAGAGACCCAGTACTTC. The encoded protein is CASSSWTGSQETQYF.

The rearrangement links TRBV7-2 to TRBJ2-6; TRBD1 aligns across 7 bases. Germline CDR1 is SGHTA and CDR2 is FQGNSA. CDR3 length: 18 residues. The J segment lost 2 bases and the V segment lost 4 bases, leaving 11 bases of the junction unmatched. CDR3 residues: CASSSAPIRGTGANVLTF. The CDR3 region has the DNA TGTGCCAGCAGCTCCGCCCCAATCAGGGGGACTGGGGCCAACGTCCTGACTTTC.

J is TRBJ1-1 and V is TRBV6-5; D gene unclear. V dropped 7 bases and J dropped 7 bases, with 13 bases sitting between them. Per the germline V gene, CDR1 is MNHEY and CDR2 is SVGAGI. This CDR3 has 12 amino acids. The CDR3 region is CASKGVKFEAFF. Here the CDR3 DNA reads TGTGCCAGCAAGGGAGTGAAATTTGAAGCTTTCTTT.

The CDR3 reads CASSQSNTRAEGEQFF. In DNA, the CDR3 is TGCGCCAGCAGCCAGTCTAATACTAGGGCGGAGGGTGAGCAGTTCTTC. This chain joins TRBV4-1 and TRBJ2-1, with D possibly matching TRBD2 (6 bases). The CDR3 runs 16 residues. V was trimmed by 3 bases and J by 9 bases, leaving 21 bases between them. CDR1 and CDR2 from the germline V gene are MGHRA and YSYEKL.

V is TRBV2 and J is TRBJ2-3, with 9 bases lining up with TRBD1. Germline CDR1 SNHLY, CDR2 FYNNEI. V was pared by 2 bases and J by 4 bases, with 10 bases of the junction left unmatched. This CDR3 comprises 17 residues. The CDR3 reads CASSELGQGSSADTQYF. The CDR3 DNA reads as TGTGCCAGCAGTGAACTGGGACAGGGATCTTCAGCAGATACGCAGTATTTT. The full variable domain, completed using reference TRBV2 and TRBJ2-3, is EPEVTQTPSHQVTQMGQEVILRCVPISNHLYFYWYRQILGQKVEFLVSFYNNEISEKSEIFDDQFSVERPDGSNFTLKIRSTKLEDSAMYFCASSELGQGSSADTQYFGPGTRLTVL.

V gene TRBV7-8 combines with J gene TRBJ2-7; no definite D call. Per the germline V gene, CDR1 is SGHVS and CDR2 is FQNEAQ. V was shortened by 7 bases and J by 6 bases, with 16 bases between the two germline ends. The CDR3 has 13 amino acids. The CDR3 DNA reads TGTGCCAGCACCATAGGTAGGATGGGCGAGCAGTACTTC. It is translated as CASTIGRMGEQYF.

This chain joins TRBV13 and TRBJ2-1, with 10 bases lining up with TRBD1. The junction had 14 bases not matched to a gene; V was cut back by 5 bases and J by 13 bases. The CDR3 extends over 15 amino acids. Per germline, CDR1 PRHDT and CDR2 FYEKMQ (reference sequence). The CDR3 sequence is CASSGPTGGIPDQFF. The CDR3 DNA sequence: TGTGCCAGCAGCGGACCGACAGGGGGCATCCCCGATCAGTTCTTC.

The rearrangement uses TRBV7-2 and TRBJ2-3, with D uncertain. The CDR3 spans 16 residues. The V gene's germline CDR1 is SGHTA and CDR2 FQGNSA. Trimming took off 7 bases at V and 0 bases at J, with 17 bases between the two ends. The CDR3 coding sequence is TGTGCCAGCAACTCGGGTCCCCTAACTAGCACAGATACGCAGTATTTT. This gives the protein CASNSGPLTSTDTQYF.

The gene calls are TRBV4-2 and TRBJ2-7; possible D gene TRBD2, 6 bases. Germline CDR1 reads LGHNA; CDR2 reads YNFKEQ. V dropped 1 base and J dropped 3 bases, with 10 bases sitting between them. The CDR3 has 14 amino acids. CDR3 sequence reads: CASSQVGGVYEQYF. In nucleotides, the CDR3 is TGTGCCAGCAGCCAAGTGGGCGGGGTCTACGAGCAGTACTTC.

J is TRBJ1-3 and V is TRBV5-6, with unresolved D. Trimming removed 6 bases from V and 0 bases from J, with 4 bases in between. The CDR3 spans 12 residues. The germline gives CDR1 SGHDT, CDR2 YYEEEE. The CDR3 DNA reads as TGTGCCAGCAAGAGCTCTGGAAACACCATATATTTT. The encoded protein is CASKSSGNTIYF. The whole variable domain, filled in from reference TRBV5-6 and TRBJ1-3, reads DAGVTQSPTHLIKTRGQQVTLRCSPKSGHDTVSWYQQALGQGPQFIFQYYEEEERQRGNFPDRFSGHQFPNYSSELNVNALLLGDSALYLCASKSSGNTIYFGEGSWLTVV.

This rearrangement joins TRBV29-1 to TRBJ2-2; 15 positions match TRBD2. V shed 6 bases and J 1 base; nucleotides not matched to a gene: 3. This CDR3 is built from 16 residues. CDR1 and CDR2 (germline): SQVTM, ANQGSEA. CDR3 in DNA: TGCAGCGTCGGGGGACTAGCGGGAGGGAACACCGGGGAGCTGTTTTTT. It specifies CSVGGLAGGNTGELFF.

The CDR3 protein is CASTSGGRSGTDTQYF. CDR3 bases: TGTGCCAGCACCTCGGGGGGCCGCTCGGGCACAGATACGCAGTATTTT. J is TRBJ2-3 and V is TRBV11-3, with D tentatively TRBD2 (7 bases). Germline V gene lookup returns CDR1 SGHNT and CDR2 YENEEA. V shed 7 bases and J shed 1 base, with 18 bases lying between them. CDR3 size: 16 residues.

This sequence joins TRBV11-3 and TRBJ1-3, with TRBD1 matching 7 bases. CDR1 and CDR2 (germline): SGHNT, YENEEA. CDR3 size: 15 residues. Trimming took 4 bases from V and 0 from J; bases not matched to a gene: 3. CDR3 in DNA: TGTGCCAGCAGCTCCGGACAGGTCTCTGGAAACACCATATATTTT. Encoded protein: CASSSGQVSGNTIYF.

The rearrangement joins TRBV11-3 to TRBJ1-1; D is undetermined. The germline gives CDR1 SGHNT, CDR2 YENEEA. The CDR3 has 15 residues. V lost 5 bases and J lost 0, with 13 bases in between. The CDR3 region is CASSPGPKMNTEAFF. In nucleotides, the CDR3 is TGTGCCAGCAGCCCCGGCCCAAAAATGAACACTGAAGCTTTCTTT.

The chain uses TRBV6-5 and TRBJ2-2; TRBD1 matches at 9 bases. The germline gives CDR1 MNHEY, CDR2 SVGAGI. There are 13 residues in the CDR3. V trimming: 6 bases; J trimming: 6 bases; junction bases outside the gene matches: 2. The DNA of the CDR3 is TGTGCCAGCAGCCGGGACAGGGCCGGGGAGCTGTTTTTT. The encoded protein is CASSRDRAGELFF.

The V gene is TRBV7-2, the J gene TRBJ1-1; D unresolved. CDR1 and CDR2 (germline): SGHTA, FQGNSA. V lost 1 base and J 7 bases, leaving 10 bases between the germline ends. The CDR3 covers 13 residues. The CDR3 nucleotides read TGTGCCAGCAGCTTAGTCGGAAGGAGTGAAGCTTTCTTT. As protein: CASSLVGRSEAFF.

The chain recombines TRBV18 with TRBJ1-2, with D hard to call. V was trimmed by 0 bases and J by 4 bases, leaving 12 bases between them. The CDR3 loop spans 15 amino acids. Germline V gives CDR1 KGHSH, CDR2 LQKENI. The CDR3 is CASSPPGLYFYGYTF. The CDR3 bases are TGTGCCAGCTCACCACCCGGACTATATTTCTATGGCTACACCTTC.

The chain employs TRBV29-1 and TRBJ1-2, with D maybe TRBD1 (6 bases). Germline lookup yields CDR1 SQVTM and CDR2 ANQGSEA. There are 15 residues in the CDR3. Trimming pared 0 bases from V and 3 bases from J, leaving 14 bases between. The CDR3 loop reads CSVEDRGPGDYGYTF. In nucleotides, the CDR3 is TGCAGCGTTGAAGATCGGGGGCCCGGGGACTATGGCTACACCTTC.

The chain is built from TRBV2 and TRBJ2-5; 7 nucleotides align to TRBD1. The CDR3 consists of 14 residues. Germline values: CDR1 SNHLY, CDR2 FYNNEI. Trimming cost V 11 bases and J 2 bases; bases outside gene matches: 11. CDR3 in DNA: TGTGCCCGCCGGGTGGGCAGGGGGCAAGAGACCCAGTACTTC. Protein: CARRVGRGQETQYF.

The V gene is TRBV2, the J gene TRBJ1-6; D might be TRBD1 (6 bases). Trimming cost V 0 bases and J 8 bases, with 20 bases left between them. The V gene's germline CDR1 is SNHLY and CDR2 FYNNEI. This CDR3 has 18 residues. CDR3 region: CASSEAGHALTHDSPLHF. CDR3 nucleotide sequence: TGTGCCAGCAGTGAAGCGGGACATGCCCTTACTCATGATTCACCCCTCCACTTT.

The rearrangement joins TRBV19 to TRBJ1-3, with D unclear. From germline, CDR1 is LNHDA and CDR2 SQIVND (reference sequence). This CDR3 region has 12 residues. Trimming pared 5 bases from V and 3 bases from J, leaving 5 bases between. CDR3 region: CASSGFGNTIYF. The DNA for the CDR3 is TGTGCCAGTAGTGGATTTGGAAACACCATATATTTT.

V gene TRBV10-3 combines with J gene TRBJ1-2; D uncertain. The CDR3 has 13 amino acids. Per germline, CDR1 ENHRY and CDR2 SYGVKD. The V end was cut by 6 bases, the J end by 7 bases, with 15 bases between. In DNA form, the CDR3 reads TGTGCCATCAGAAAGGATGGCTGGGCTGGCTACACCTTC. Encoded protein: CAIRKDGWAGYTF.

The chain couples TRBV4-3 to TRBJ2-5; D is perhaps TRBD2 (5 bases). The germline V gene encodes CDR1 LGHNA and CDR2 YSLEER. The CDR3 consists of 15 residues. Trimming left V 4 bases short and J 4 bases short, with 16 bases between. The DNA of the CDR3 is TGCGCCAGCAGCCCTTCCAGAGGGTGGTTAGAGACCCAGTACTTC. The encoded protein is CASSPSRGWLETQYF.

The V and J genes are TRBV7-9 and TRBJ2-5; D may match TRBD1 or TRBD2 (7 bases each). Trimming pared 5 bases from V and 5 bases from J, leaving 18 bases between. Germline V gives CDR1 SEHNR, CDR2 FQNEAQ (reference sequence). This CDR3 comprises 15 residues. CDR3 sequence (DNA): TGTGCCAGCAGCCCATCGGACAGGCGGGGGGAGACCCAGTACTTC. Its translation is CASSPSDRRGETQYF.

The chain joins TRBV2 to TRBJ2-1; D is unresolved. Germline V CDR1 and CDR2: SNHLY, FYNNEI. The V end was cut by 3 bases, the J end by 4 bases, with 7 bases between. The CDR3 covers 13 residues. Here the CDR3 reads CASSDLVYNEQFF. In DNA form, the CDR3 reads TGTGCCAGCAGTGACCTGGTATACAATGAGCAGTTCTTC.

This rearrangement joins TRBV7-2 to TRBJ1-1, with D perhaps matching TRBD1 (5 bases). The V and J ends lost 4 bases and 6 bases respectively, with 12 bases between them. CDR1 is SGHTA, CDR2 FQGNSA, per germline. The CDR3 is 13 residues long. For the CDR3, the DNA is TGTGCCAGCAGCTCCCGCGGGGCCCCTGAAGCTTTCTTT. Protein product: CASSSRGAPEAFF.

The rearrangement links TRBV7-9 to TRBJ1-1; TRBD1 matches 10 bases. Germline-derived CDR1 and CDR2 are SEHNR and FQNEAQ (reference sequence). The CDR3 consists of 14 residues. Trimming removed 6 bases from V and 3 bases from J; junction bases left unmatched: 4. The CDR3 DNA reads TGTGCCAGCAGAGACGACAGGGGGCACACTGAAGCTTTCTTT. The encoded protein is CASRDDRGHTEAFF.

V usage is TRBV6-5 and J usage is TRBJ2-7, with TRBD1 identical over 8 bases. Losses at the gene ends were 5 bases for V and 2 bases for J; bases not matched to a gene: 5. Germline V lookup: CDR1 MNHEY, CDR2 SVGAGI. This CDR3 spans 14 amino acids. The CDR3 protein is CASSLGQGAYEQYF. The CDR3 nucleotides are TGTGCCAGCAGTCTCGGACAGGGCGCCTACGAGCAGTACTTC.

The rearrangement joins TRBV6-5 to TRBJ1-2, with D tentatively TRBD1 (6 bases). The CDR3 is made up of 15 amino acids. V lost 6 bases and J 4 bases, leaving 18 bases between the germline ends. Per germline, CDR1 MNHEY and CDR2 SVGAGI. The CDR3 coding sequence is TGTGCCAGCAGAGATTTACGGGGGCTGACCTATGGCTACACCTTC. It yields the protein CASRDLRGLTYGYTF.

The CDR3 spells CASSEALWEAQRTPLHF. CDR3 in DNA: TGTGCCAGCAGTGAAGCGCTTTGGGAAGCCCAAAGGACACCCCTCCACTTT. V gene TRBV2 combines with J gene TRBJ1-6; D unclear. The CDR3 runs to 17 residues. The V end lost 0 bases, the J end lost 11 bases, and 20 bases lay between the germline ends. Looked up from germline, CDR1 is SNHLY and CDR2 is FYNNEI.